A selection of T cell receptor beta chains follows, all from one sample in a study of T cells after posttransplantation cyclophosphamide. Generated by immunoSEQ multiplex PCR, the TCRdb table keeps only in-frame clones and is missing some. The sample includes 32,000 or so clones, none of them occurring once. Sequenced sample: PBMCs. The receptors shown here come from a woman aged 60-75 years in good health, CMV-negative, and a related stem cell transplant donor. Each CDR3 is given with its conserved first and last residue. The order of the fields is D gene, V gene, J gene, clone size, CDR3 DNA, CDR3 protein. The D gene is left open where the match is weak. Size is stated for part of the rows, as once, few or many counts, or as a class when the clone is expanded.

>TRBD2|TRBV28|TRBJ2-2|few
TGTGCCAGCAGTTTAGGGGGGGCCGGGGAGCTGTTTTTT
CASSLGGAGELFF
>TRBD1|TRBV28|TRBJ2-7|many
TGTGCCAGCAGACCCCCCTGGGACAGTTCCTCCTACGAGCAGTACTTC
CASRPPWDSSSYEQYF
>TRBD1|TRBV6-5|TRBJ1-2|many
TGTGCCAGCAGTTACGGCCGACAGGGCTGGAACTATGGCTACACCTTC
CASSYGRQGWNYGYTF
>-|TRBV4-2|TRBJ1-1|many
TGTGCCAGCAGCCAAGATTGGCAGAACACTGAAGCTTTCTTT
CASSQDWQNTEAFF
>TRBD1|TRBV5-4|TRBJ2-1|many
TGTGCCAGCAGCGGACAGGGGGCGGGAGCGTATGAGCAGTTCTTC
CASSGQGAGAYEQFF
>-|TRBV6-4|TRBJ2-2|many
TGTGCCAGCAGCGCGGGTAGCACCGGGGAGCTGTTTTTT
CASSAGSTGELFF
>TRBD1|TRBV19|TRBJ1-1|many
TGTGCCAGTATACAGGACAGGGACAAGAACACTGAAGCTTTCTTT
CASIQDRDKNTEAFF
>TRBD2|TRBV7-8|TRBJ2-3|many
TGTGCCAGCAGCCGAGAGGATACTAGCGGGAGTAGGACAGATACGCAGTATTTT
CASSREDTSGSRTDTQYF
>TRBD1|TRBV19|TRBJ1-5|few
TGTGCCAGTAGTCCACGCCCTAGGGGGCTCAGCAATCAGCCCCAGCATTTT
CASSPRPRGLSNQPQHF
>-|TRBV5-1|TRBJ1-3|many
TGCGCCAGCAGCCTAGGGCCCTTAGGGGACACCATATATTTT
CASSLGPLGDTIYF
>TRBD2|TRBV9|TRBJ2-1|many
TGTGCCAGCACTCGCCAGGGACTATCTTACAATGAGCAGTTCTTC
CASTRQGLSYNEQFF
>-|TRBV5-1|TRBJ2-3|many
TGCGCCAGCAGCTTGGTGGCCAGTTCAAATACGCAGTATTTT
CASSLVASSNTQYF
>-|TRBV6-1|TRBJ1-3|many
TGTGCCAGCGAGGGGCAGCTGTCGGGAAACACCATATATTTT
CASEGQLSGNTIYF
>-|TRBV27|TRBJ2-7|many
TGTGCCAGCAGTTTAAATAGGAACCTCCCGGGGGAGCAGTACTTC
CASSLNRNLPGEQYF
>TRBD1|TRBV24-1|TRBJ1-5|-
TGTGCCACCAGTGATGCAGGACAGGGTGGGCTGCCCCAGCATTTT
CATSDAGQGGLPQHF
>TRBD1|TRBV19|TRBJ1-1|many
TGTGCCAGTAGTTCCAACAGGGGTGGAACTGAAGCTTTCTTT
CASSSNRGGTEAFF
>TRBD1|TRBV27|TRBJ2-5|many
TGTGCCAGCAGTCCCCGAGGACAGGGGCCCCAACGGACCCAGTACTTC
CASSPRGQGPQRTQYF
>-|TRBV9|TRBJ2-7|many
TGTGCCAGCAGCGTATCACCTAGCGCAGTACAGTACTTC
CASSVSPSAVQYF
>-|TRBV11-2|TRBJ1-4|many
TGTGCCAGCAGCTTAGGGTCCGTACTAAATGAAAAACTGTTTTTT
CASSLGSVLNEKLFF
>-|TRBV7-3|TRBJ2-1|many
TGTGCCAGCAGCGGAGGGGCCGACGCTGAGCAGTTCTTC
CASSGGADAEQFF
>TRBD2|TRBV11-2|TRBJ2-3|many
TGTGCCAGCAGCTTAGTGCCCAGCGGGGGCCCAGATACGCAGTATTTT
CASSLVPSGGPDTQYF
>TRBD1|TRBV19|TRBJ2-7|few
TGTGCCAGTAGTAAGACAGGGGGCGTTGGTGAGCAGTACTTC
CASSKTGGVGEQYF
>TRBD1|TRBV11-1|TRBJ1-1|many
TGTGCCAGCAGCTTGGGACAGGGATCAACTGAAGCTTTCTTT
CASSLGQGSTEAFF
>TRBD1|TRBV5-6|TRBJ2-1|many
TGTGCCAGCAGTCCCACCGGGACAGGGGGACGTGAGCAGTTCTTC
CASSPTGTGGREQFF
>-|TRBV7-8|TRBJ2-7|few
TGTGCCAGCAGCTCCGCGCCATCCGACTACGAGCAGTACTTC
CASSSAPSDYEQYF
>TRBD2|TRBV7-2|TRBJ2-7|many
TGTGCCAGCAGCTCGCGGGGGTCACGATACGAGCAGTACTTC
CASSSRGSRYEQYF
>TRBD2|TRBV7-3|TRBJ2-2|few
TGTGCCAGCAGCCTAAGTAACTCGCGGGGGGGCGCCGGGGAGCTGTTTTTT
CASSLSNSRGGAGELFF
>TRBD1|TRBV29-1|TRBJ1-4|-
TGCAGCCCCAAAAACCCCCGGGACAGGGGGCGAGTATGGGTCTATGAAAAACTGTTTTTT
CSPKNPRDRGRVWVYEKLFF
>TRBD1|TRBV30|TRBJ1-6|-
TGTGCCTGTTCGTCCCCTGGACAGGGGAATTCACCCCTCCACTTT
CACSSPGQGNSPLHF
>TRBD1|TRBV12-3/TRBV12-4|TRBJ1-3|-
TGTGCCAGCACTTGGACAGGCTCTGGAAACACCATATATTTT
CASTWTGSGNTIYF
>TRBD1|TRBV2|TRBJ2-7|many
TGTGCCAGCAGGGACGGGACAGGGCGGGGCACGACCTACGAGCAGTACTTC
CASRDGTGRGTTYEQYF
>-|TRBV10-3|TRBJ1-2|many
TGTGCCATCAGTGCTTCGGTGATTCATGGCTACACCTTC
CAISASVIHGYTF
>-|TRBV6-5|TRBJ1-2|many
TGTGCCAGCCGCCAGGGGAAGGATGGCTACACCTTC
CASRQGKDGYTF
>-|TRBV14|TRBJ1-1|many
TGTGCCAGCAGCCAAGCCCTAAACACTGAAGCTTTCTTT
CASSQALNTEAFF
>-|TRBV30|TRBJ1-1|many
TGTGCCTGGAGTTGGGACACTCTGAACACTGAAGCTTTCTTT
CAWSWDTLNTEAFF
>TRBD2|TRBV2|TRBJ2-7|many
TGTGCCAGCGCCCGGACGGGACTAGCGGGAGGAGGTGAGCAGTACTTC
CASARTGLAGGGEQYF
>-|TRBV24-1|TRBJ2-3|many
TGTGCCACCGGTCAGAGGGATACGCAGTATTTT
CATGQRDTQYF
>-|TRBV19|TRBJ2-1|many
TGTGCCAGTGGGGGCTACGACTCCTCCTACAATGAGCAGTTCTTC
CASGGYDSSYNEQFF
>-|TRBV11-3|TRBJ1-5|-
TGTGCCAGCGTACATGGAGGGGGAGATTATAGCAATCAGCCCCAGCATTTT
CASVHGGGDYSNQPQHF
>TRBD1|TRBV2|TRBJ2-7|many
TGTGCCAGCAGGATCCCGGGACAGGGGTTGGGGGACTACGAGCAGTACTTC
CASRIPGQGLGDYEQYF
>-|TRBV7-2|TRBJ2-2|many
TGTGCCAGCAGCTTATTATGGAACACCGGGGAGCTGTTTTTT
CASSLLWNTGELFF
>TRBD1|TRBV5-1|TRBJ2-3|-
TGCGCCAGCAGCTTGGGACAGGGGGCAGATACGCAGTATTTT
CASSLGQGADTQYF
>-|TRBV6-5|TRBJ1-2|many
TGTGCCAGCAGCATACAGGGATATGGCTACACCTTC
CASSIQGYGYTF
>-|TRBV2|TRBJ1-1|-
TGTGCCAGCAGTGAAGGGCGGAGGAACACTGAAGCTTTCTTT
CASSEGRRNTEAFF
>-|TRBV11-2|TRBJ2-7|many
TGTGCCAGCAGCTTAGAATTCGGGGGCGAGCAGTACTTC
CASSLEFGGEQYF
>-|TRBV24-1|TRBJ2-1|many
TGTGCCACCAGTGTCTCGAATAAAAAACAGGGTGAGCAGTTCTTC
CATSVSNKKQGEQFF
>TRBD1|TRBV30|TRBJ2-6|-
TGTGCCTGGAGTGTACAGGGGGCTGGGGCCAACGTCCTGACTTTC
CAWSVQGAGANVLTF
>TRBD1|TRBV30|TRBJ2-5|few
TGTGCCTGGAGTGTGGGTGCGGCAGGGGGTTGGGAAGAGACCCAGTACTTC
CAWSVGAAGGWEETQYF
>-|TRBV5-1|TRBJ2-3|-
TGCGCCAGCAGCTTGGAACCTGCAGGCACAGATACGCAGTATTTT
CASSLEPAGTDTQYF
>-|TRBV4-1|TRBJ2-7|many
TGCGCCAGCAGCCGCCCAGACGGGGTAGGCTACGAGCAGTACTTC
CASSRPDGVGYEQYF
>TRBD2|TRBV18|TRBJ2-7|many
TGTGCCAGCTCAAGCGGGGATCACGAGCAGTACTTC
CASSSGDHEQYF
>TRBD1|TRBV12-3/TRBV12-4|TRBJ1-4|few
TGTGCCAGCAGTTTTGGAGGGGGCGGACGGGATGAAAAACTGTTTTTT
CASSFGGGGRDEKLFF
>TRBD2|TRBV28|TRBJ2-1|many
TGTGCCAGCGGGGGGGCCTACAATGAGCAGTTCTTC
CASGGAYNEQFF
>TRBD2|TRBV24-1|TRBJ2-1|many
TGTGCCACCAGTGATTTGCAGAGACTAGCGGGAGGTAGCAATGAGCAGTTCTTC
CATSDLQRLAGGSNEQFF
>-|TRBV6-5|TRBJ2-6|many
TGTGCCAGCAGTTCAGGGCGCTCTGGGGCCAACGTCCTGACTTTC
CASSSGRSGANVLTF
>TRBD1|TRBV28|TRBJ1-2|many
TGTGCCAGCAGTTTGGGGGGGACAGGGGCGGGTGGCTACACCTTC
CASSLGGTGAGGYTF